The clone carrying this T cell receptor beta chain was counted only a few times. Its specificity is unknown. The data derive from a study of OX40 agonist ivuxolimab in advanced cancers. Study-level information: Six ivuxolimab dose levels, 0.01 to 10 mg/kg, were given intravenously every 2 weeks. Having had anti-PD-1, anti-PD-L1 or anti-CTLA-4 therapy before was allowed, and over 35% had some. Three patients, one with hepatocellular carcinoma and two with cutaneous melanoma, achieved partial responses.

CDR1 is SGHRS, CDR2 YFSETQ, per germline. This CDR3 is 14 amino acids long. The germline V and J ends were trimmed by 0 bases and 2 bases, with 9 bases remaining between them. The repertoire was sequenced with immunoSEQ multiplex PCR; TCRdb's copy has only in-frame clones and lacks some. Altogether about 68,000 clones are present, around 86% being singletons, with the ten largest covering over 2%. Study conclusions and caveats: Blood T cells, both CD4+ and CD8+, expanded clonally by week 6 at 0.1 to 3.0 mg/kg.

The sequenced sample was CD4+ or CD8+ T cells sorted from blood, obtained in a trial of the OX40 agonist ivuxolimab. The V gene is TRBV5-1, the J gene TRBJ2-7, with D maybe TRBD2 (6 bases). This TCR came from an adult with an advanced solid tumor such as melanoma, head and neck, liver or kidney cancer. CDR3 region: CASSLAGGAYEQYF. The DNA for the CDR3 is TGCGCCAGCAGCTTGGCAGGCGGGGCCTACGAGCAGTACTTC.